The 19 T cell receptor beta chains reported below all come from one sample, sequenced in a study of OX40 agonist ivuxolimab in advanced cancers. Assay used: immunoSEQ multiplex PCR; TCRdb lists only in-frame clones, some missing. The data contain about 57,000 clones, around 87% of them singletons. This specimen consisted of CD4+ or CD8+ T cells sorted from blood, obtained in a trial of the OX40 agonist ivuxolimab. The receptors originated from an adult with an advanced solid tumor such as melanoma, head and neck, liver or kidney cancer.

The genes are TRBV5-1 and TRBJ1-1; D gene uncertain. This CDR3 spans 14 amino acids. Germline V lookup: CDR1 SGHRS, CDR2 YFSETQ. With 2 bases removed from V and 4 bases from J, the gap between germline ends came to 12 bases. The CDR3 here is CASSFGSAGTEAFF. The CDR3 nucleotides are TGCGCCAGCAGCTTCGGATCGGCGGGCACTGAAGCTTTCTTT. Full variable domain (outside the CDR3, taken from reference TRBV5-1 and TRBJ1-1): KAGVTQTPRYLIKTRGQQVTLSCSPISGHRSVSWYQQTPGQGLQFLFEYFSETQRNKGNFPGRFSGRQFSNSRSEMNVSTLELGDSALYLCASSFGSAGTEAFFGQGTRLTVV.

The chain employs TRBV9 and TRBJ2-5; TRBD2 matches 9 bases. V was clipped by 4 bases and J by 4 bases; unmatched bases: 5. Per the germline V gene, CDR1 is SGDLS and CDR2 is YYNGEE. The CDR3 has 14 residues. The DNA of the CDR3 is TGTGCCAGCAGCACGGGACTAGCCAGAGAGACCCAGTACTTC. Protein: CASSTGLARETQYF.

The chain is built from TRBV4-1 and TRBJ2-7; D ambiguous. Germline values: CDR1 MGHRA, CDR2 YSYEKL. The CDR3 has 17 amino acids. V was cut by 4 bases and J by 0 bases, with 19 bases left in between. DNA for the CDR3: TGCGCCAGCAGCCCCCGCGATGGTCCGGTTCGCTCCTACGAGCAGTACTTC. The encoded protein is CASSPRDGPVRSYEQYF.

J is TRBJ2-5 and V is TRBV29-1; TRBD1 agrees at 8 bases. The CDR3 spans 14 residues. CDR1 is SQVTM, CDR2 ANQGSEA, per germline. The J segment lost 4 bases and the V segment lost 3 bases, leaving 7 bases of the junction unmatched. CDR3 nucleotide sequence: TGCAGCGTTGATAGGGACAGGAGGGGAGAGACCCAGTACTTC. It specifies CSVDRDRRGETQYF.

The CDR3 coding sequence is TGTGCCTGGGCGGGGGCGAATCAAGAGACCCAGTACTTC. Amino acid sequence: CAWAGANQETQYF. V usage is TRBV30 and J usage is TRBJ2-5, with D perhaps TRBD2 (7 bases). This CDR3 spans 13 amino acids. Germline loops: CDR1 GTSNPN, CDR2 SVGIG (reference sequence). Deletions cut 5 bases from V and 2 bases from J, with 12 bases between.

The chain links TRBV10-2 to TRBJ1-6, with TRBD1 matching 7 bases. The trim removed 7 bases at V and 5 bases at J, leaving 8 bases unmatched. The length of the CDR3 is 15 residues. Germline CDR1 reads WSHSY; CDR2 reads SAAADI. The CDR3 DNA is TGCGCCAGCACCTCGACAGGGAATCATAATTCACCCCTCCACTTT. Encoded protein: CASTSTGNHNSPLHF.

The chain uses TRBV19 and TRBJ2-1, with D unclear. CDR1 LNHDA and CDR2 SQIVND come from the germline V gene (reference sequence). The CDR3 is 13 residues long. V lost 2 bases and J lost 6, with 8 bases in between. The DNA of the CDR3 is TGTGCCAGTAGTATACTCTCTAGCAATGAGCAGTTCTTC. The encoded protein is CASSILSSNEQFF.

Here the CDR3 reads CASSDRCGGIRETQYF. The CDR3 region has the DNA TGTGCCAGCAGCGACCGGTGCGGGGGGATAAGAGAGACCCAGTACTTC. This chain connects TRBV21-1 to TRBJ2-5; no check of the table's D call, TRBD2, against the DNA was made. TRBV21-1 corresponds to a pseudogene. The CDR3 length is 16 residues.

The V gene is TRBV6-5, the J gene TRBJ2-7; TRBD2 matches at 8 bases. CDR1 and CDR2 (germline): MNHEY, SVGAGI. The CDR3 is 14 residues long. J was trimmed by 5 bases and V by 0 bases; bases with no gene match: 3. In DNA, the CDR3 is TGTGCCAGCAGTTACTCGGGACTAGAAGACGAGCAGTACTTC. Amino acid sequence: CASSYSGLEDEQYF.

This clone has just one count. V is TRBV6-1 and J is TRBJ2-5; 7 bases match TRBD1. The length of the CDR3 is 16 residues. CDR1 MNHNS and CDR2 SASEGT come from the germline V gene. The junction had 11 bases not matched to a gene; V was cut back by 2 bases and J by 5 bases. CDR3 bases: TGTGCCAGCAGTGAAATGTCGGGGACAGTCCGGGAGACCCAGTACTTC. It is translated as CASSEMSGTVRETQYF.

This clone was observed a few times. This chain links TRBV28 with TRBJ1-5; 11 bases are shared with TRBD1. Germline V gives CDR1 MDHEN, CDR2 SYDVKM. The CDR3 is 17 residues long. The V and J ends lost 7 bases and 0 bases, in that order; junction bases with no gene match: 8. The CDR3 loop reads CASTGTGGVDSNQPQHF. CDR3 DNA: TGTGCCAGCACTGGGACAGGGGGTGTCGATAGCAATCAGCCCCAGCATTTT.

The chain combines TRBV2 with TRBJ2-1; TRBD1 matches 9 bases. The CDR3 totals 14 residues. V trimming: 7 bases; J trimming: 4 bases; junction bases outside the gene matches: 5. Germline V gene lookup returns CDR1 SNHLY and CDR2 FYNNEI. The DNA of the CDR3 is TGTGCCAGCAAGACCGGGACAGGGTACAATGAGCAGTTCTTC. Its translation: CASKTGTGYNEQFF.

The DNA of the CDR3 is TGCGCCAGCAGATCGGGACTAGTCCAAGAGACCCAGTACTTC. It yields the protein CASRSGLVQETQYF. The chain combines TRBV5-1 with TRBJ2-5, with 8 bases lining up with TRBD2. Germline values: CDR1 SGHRS, CDR2 YFSETQ. The trim removed 5 bases at V and 1 base at J, leaving 4 bases unmatched. CDR3 length: 14 residues. The full variable domain, with the rest looked up from reference TRBV5-1 and TRBJ2-5, is KAGVTQTPRYLIKTRGQQVTLSCSPISGHRSVSWYQQTPGQGLQFLFEYFSETQRNKGNFPGRFSGRQFSNSRSEMNVSTLELGDSALYLCASRSGLVQETQYFGPGTRLLVL.

This clone was detected only a few times. The chain carries TRBV7-9 and TRBJ1-5; TRBD1 agrees at 7 bases. With 5 bases clipped from V and 0 bases from J, the junction kept 10 bases outside the gene matches. Germline CDR1 is SEHNR and CDR2 is FQNEAQ (reference sequence). The CDR3 totals 17 residues. Written as DNA, the CDR3 is TGTGCCAGCAGCCGACTCGACAGGGTTAATAGCAATCAGCCCCAGCATTTT. Translation gives CASSRLDRVNSNQPQHF.

This rearrangement joins TRBV5-1 to TRBJ2-5; tentative D call: TRBD1 (5 bases). From germline, CDR1 is SGHRS and CDR2 YFSETQ. V was cut by 0 bases and J by 1 base, with 10 bases left in between. The CDR3 spans 15 residues. CDR3 bases: TGCGCCAGCAGCTTGGAGTCAGGGCTCCAAGAGACCCAGTACTTC. This sequence encodes CASSLESGLQETQYF.

The rearrangement joins TRBV5-6 to TRBJ2-5; 7 bases map to TRBD1. With 6 bases clipped from V and 4 bases from J, the junction kept 3 bases outside the gene matches. Germline V gene lookup returns CDR1 SGHDT and CDR2 YYEEEE. There are 12 residues in the CDR3. CDR3 loop: CASTWDRETQYF. The CDR3 DNA sequence: TGTGCCAGCACCTGGGACAGAGAGACCCAGTACTTC.

J is TRBJ1-3 and V is TRBV27, with 7 bases aligning to TRBD1. The CDR3 contains 16 residues. J was trimmed by 0 bases and V by 6 bases; bases with no gene match: 8. From germline, CDR1 is MNHEY and CDR2 SMNVEV (reference sequence). This chain's CDR3 is CASRLTGVSSGNTIYF. Written as DNA, the CDR3 is TGTGCCAGCAGACTCACAGGGGTCAGCTCTGGAAACACCATATATTTT.

The genes are TRBV18 and TRBJ1-2, with 9 bases fitting TRBD1. From germline, CDR1 is KGHSH and CDR2 LQKENI. CDR3 length: 13 residues. Losses at the gene ends were 4 bases for V and 13 bases for J; bases not matched to a gene: 10. CDR3 DNA: TGTGCCAGCTCACTCGTCGGGGACAGGGATAGCACCTTC. Its translation: CASSLVGDRDSTF.

This chain connects TRBV27 to TRBJ2-5, with D possibly being TRBD1 or TRBD2 (5 bases each). V was shortened by 3 bases and J by 1 base, with 9 bases between the two germline ends. The CDR3 covers 14 residues. The germline V gene has CDR1 MNHEY and CDR2 SMNVEV (reference sequence). CDR3 residues: CASSFWGTQETQYF. For the CDR3, the DNA is TGTGCCAGCAGTTTTTGGGGGACCCAAGAGACCCAGTACTTC.